The present T cell receptor beta chain was sequenced within a study of T cells after yellow fever vaccination. The study, taken as a whole, reports: The secondary response peaked faster, at day 5 versus 15, but was weaker. It was a small share of clonotypes that appeared in both CD4 and CD8 compartments.

This clonotype was counted ten times or more. Antigen unknown. The TCR cDNA carried a universal primer site and UMIs from 5'RACE template switching. TCRdb passed the 5' RACE reads through MiXCR, listing each CDR3 protein once. The data show 95,000 to 150,000 distinct CDR3 sequences, with 8% to 10% seen just once and 40% held by the top ten. Sequencing used CD8+ T cells sorted from PBMCs, obtained on the day of the yellow fever booster vaccination. The sequence was obtained from a man aged 18-30 years who received the YFV17D yellow fever vaccine.

CDR3 amino acids: CASSHPPGAQYF. In DNA, the CDR3 is TGTGCCAGCAGCCACCCTCCGGGGGCCCAGTACTTC. The chain couples TRBV9 to TRBJ2-5; a possible D gene is TRBD2 (6 bases). Looked up from germline, CDR1 is SGDLS and CDR2 is YYNGEE. Trimming left V 4 bases short and J 9 bases short, with 13 bases between. The CDR3 sequence is 12 residues long.